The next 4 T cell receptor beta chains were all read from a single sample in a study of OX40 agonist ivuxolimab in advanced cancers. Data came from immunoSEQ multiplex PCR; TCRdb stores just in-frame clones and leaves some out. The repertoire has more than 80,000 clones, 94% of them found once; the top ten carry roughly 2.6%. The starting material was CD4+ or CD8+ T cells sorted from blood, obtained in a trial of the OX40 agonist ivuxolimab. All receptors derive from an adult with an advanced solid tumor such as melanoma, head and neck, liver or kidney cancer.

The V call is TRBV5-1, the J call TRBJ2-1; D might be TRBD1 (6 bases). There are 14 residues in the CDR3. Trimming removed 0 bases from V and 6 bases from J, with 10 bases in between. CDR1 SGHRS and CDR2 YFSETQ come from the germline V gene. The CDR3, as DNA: TGCGCCAGCAGCTTGGTATTACAGGGCAATGAGCAGTTCTTC. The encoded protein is CASSLVLQGNEQFF.

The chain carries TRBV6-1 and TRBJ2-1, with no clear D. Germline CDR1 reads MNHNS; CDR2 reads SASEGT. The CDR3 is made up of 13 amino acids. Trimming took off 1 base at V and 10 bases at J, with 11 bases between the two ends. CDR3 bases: TGTGCCAGCAGTGAAGACATTCTGGAAGAGCAGTTCTTC. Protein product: CASSEDILEEQFF.

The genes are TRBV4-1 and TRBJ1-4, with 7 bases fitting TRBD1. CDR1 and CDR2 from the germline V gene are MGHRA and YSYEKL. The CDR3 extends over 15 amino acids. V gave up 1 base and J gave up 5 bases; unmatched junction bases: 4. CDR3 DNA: TGCGCCAGCAGCCAAGGGACAGGCCCAAATGAAAAACTGTTTTTT. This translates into CASSQGTGPNEKLFF.

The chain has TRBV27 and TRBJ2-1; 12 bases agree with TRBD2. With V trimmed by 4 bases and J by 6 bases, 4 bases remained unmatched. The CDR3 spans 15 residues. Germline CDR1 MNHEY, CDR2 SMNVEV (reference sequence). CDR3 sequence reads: CASSSEGLAGNEQFF. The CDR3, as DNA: TGTGCCAGCAGTTCTGAGGGACTAGCGGGCAATGAGCAGTTCTTC.